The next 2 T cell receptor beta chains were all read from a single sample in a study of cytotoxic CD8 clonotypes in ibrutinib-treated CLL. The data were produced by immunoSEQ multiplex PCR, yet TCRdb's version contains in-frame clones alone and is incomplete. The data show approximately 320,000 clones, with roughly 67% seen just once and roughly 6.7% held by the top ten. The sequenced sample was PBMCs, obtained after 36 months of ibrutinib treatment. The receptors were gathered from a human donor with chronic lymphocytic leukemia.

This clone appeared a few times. CDR3 coding DNA: TGCGCCAGCAGCTTGGGGCCTCAGGGGTGGGAGACCCAGTACTTC. As protein: CASSLGPQGWETQYF. V gene TRBV5-1 combines with J gene TRBJ2-5; TRBD1 is a possible D gene (6 bases). This CDR3 has 15 amino acids. CDR1 and CDR2 (germline): SGHRS, YFSETQ. V was trimmed by 0 bases and J by 5 bases, leaving 14 bases between them.

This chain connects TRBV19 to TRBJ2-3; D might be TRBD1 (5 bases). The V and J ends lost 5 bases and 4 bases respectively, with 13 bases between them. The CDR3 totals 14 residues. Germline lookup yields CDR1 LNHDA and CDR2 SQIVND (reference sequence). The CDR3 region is CASSPLQVSDTQYF. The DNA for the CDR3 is TGTGCCAGTAGTCCACTACAGGTATCAGATACGCAGTATTTT.